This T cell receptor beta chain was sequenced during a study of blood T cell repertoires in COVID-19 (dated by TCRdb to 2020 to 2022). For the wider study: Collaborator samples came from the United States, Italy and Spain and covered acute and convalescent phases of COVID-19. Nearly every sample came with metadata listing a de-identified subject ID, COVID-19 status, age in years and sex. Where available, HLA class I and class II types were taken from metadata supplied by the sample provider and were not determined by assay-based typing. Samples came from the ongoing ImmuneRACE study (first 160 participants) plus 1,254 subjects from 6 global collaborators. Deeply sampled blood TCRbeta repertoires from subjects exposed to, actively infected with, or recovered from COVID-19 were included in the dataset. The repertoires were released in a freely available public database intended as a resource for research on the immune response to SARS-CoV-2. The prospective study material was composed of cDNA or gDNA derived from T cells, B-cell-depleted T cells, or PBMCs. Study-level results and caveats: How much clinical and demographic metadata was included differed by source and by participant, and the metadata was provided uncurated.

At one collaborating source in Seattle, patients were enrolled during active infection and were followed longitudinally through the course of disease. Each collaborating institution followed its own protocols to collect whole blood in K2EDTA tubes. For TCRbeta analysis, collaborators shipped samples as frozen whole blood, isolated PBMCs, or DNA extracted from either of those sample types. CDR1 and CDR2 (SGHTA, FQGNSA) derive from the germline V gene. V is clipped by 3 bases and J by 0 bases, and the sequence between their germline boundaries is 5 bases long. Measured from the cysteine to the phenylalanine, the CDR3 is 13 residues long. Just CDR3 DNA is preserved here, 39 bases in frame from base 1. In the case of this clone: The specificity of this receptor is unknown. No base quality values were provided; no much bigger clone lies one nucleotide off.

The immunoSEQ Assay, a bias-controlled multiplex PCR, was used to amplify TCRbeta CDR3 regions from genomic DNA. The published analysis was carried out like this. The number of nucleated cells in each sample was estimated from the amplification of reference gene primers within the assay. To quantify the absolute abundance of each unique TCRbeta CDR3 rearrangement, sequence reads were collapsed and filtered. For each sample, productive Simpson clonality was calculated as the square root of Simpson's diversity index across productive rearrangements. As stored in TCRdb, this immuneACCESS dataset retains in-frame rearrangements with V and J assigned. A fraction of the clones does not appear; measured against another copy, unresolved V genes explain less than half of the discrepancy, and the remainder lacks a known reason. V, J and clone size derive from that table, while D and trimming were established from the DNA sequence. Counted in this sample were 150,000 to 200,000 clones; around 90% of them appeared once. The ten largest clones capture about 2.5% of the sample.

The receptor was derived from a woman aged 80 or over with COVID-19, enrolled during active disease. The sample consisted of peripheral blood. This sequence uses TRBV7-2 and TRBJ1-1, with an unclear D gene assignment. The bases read TGTGCCAGCAGCTTGAGGATGAACACTGAAGCTTTCTTT. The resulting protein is CASSLRMNTEAFF.